This T cell receptor (beta chain) was documented in a study of cytomegalovirus exposure and HLA in healthy donors. This clone appeared a single time. CDR1 and CDR2 (germline): SGHKS, YYEKEE (reference sequence). The CDR3 has 14 residues. Trimming cost V 2 bases and J 7 bases; bases outside gene matches: 8. The PCR had 60 Vbeta and 13 Jbeta primers. Only in-frame clones appear in the TCRdb table, and some are missing; sequencing was by immunoSEQ multiplex PCR. This sample has approximately 100,000 clones; over 65% occur once, and the top ten carry approximately 15%. Sequencing was done on a sample of PBMCs. This clonotype originated in a man aged 60 to 69 in good health and CMV-seropositive. The rearrangement joins TRBV5-5 to TRBJ1-2, with 7 bases lining up with TRBD1. The CDR3 protein is CASSFWQGGVGYTF. The CDR3 nucleotides are TGTGCCAGCAGCTTTTGGCAGGGGGGTGTTGGCTACACCTTC. Filled out from reference TRBV5-5 and TRBJ1-2, the complete variable domain reads DAGVTQSPTHLIKTRGQQVTLRCSPISGHKSVSWYQQVLGQGPQFIFQYYEKEERGRGNFPDRFSARQFPNYSSELNVNALLLGDSALYLCASSFWQGGVGYTFGSGTRLTVV.